These 5 T cell receptor beta chains originate from one sample sequenced in a study of T cell repertoires in cytomegalovirus infection. The antigens of these receptors remain unknown. TCRdb reprocessed the reads via MiXCR and lists one record per CDR3 protein. This sample has about 310,000 distinct CDR3 sequences, with roughly 25% found just once. The sample consisted of cultured PBMCs, taken from culture after CMV antigen stimulation. These receptors were taken from a human donor in good health (CMV status not recorded). Some clones in this sample may be carry-over from other donors' samples.

This clonotype was observed many times. The V and J genes are TRBV7-9 and TRBJ1-3; TRBD1 is a possible D gene (5 bases). V lost 4 bases and J lost 0, with 16 bases in between. The CDR3 runs to 17 residues. The germline V gene encodes CDR1 SEHNR and CDR2 FQNEAQ (reference sequence). CDR3 residues: CASSSSLTDSSGNTIYF. CDR3 coding DNA: TGTGCCAGCAGCTCATCCCTTACCGACAGCTCTGGAAACACCATATATTTT.

This clonotype was found many times. The CDR3 DNA reads TGTGCCAGCAGCCCCCCGGGACTAAGGAACACAGATACGCAGTATTTT. This gives the protein CASSPPGLRNTDTQYF. The J gene is TRBJ2-3, the V gene TRBV7-2, with 7 bases that match TRBD2. CDR1 and CDR2 from the germline V gene are SGHTA and FQGNSA. The CDR3 spans 16 residues. Trimming removed 5 bases from V and 2 bases from J; junction bases left unmatched: 10.

The genes are TRBV12-3 or TRBV12-4 and TRBJ1-1; D may be TRBD1 (5 bases). The CDR3 runs to 14 residues. Trimming shortened V by 2 bases and J by 4 bases, and 11 bases separated the two germline ends. CDR3 bases: TGTGCCAGCAGTTTACTGGGGGGGGGCACTGAAGCTTTCTTT. This codes for CASSLLGGGTEAFF.

The V gene is TRBV7-2, the J gene TRBJ2-3, with TRBD1 matching 7 bases. Germline trimming cut 1 base from V and 1 base from J; bases unmatched to any gene: 2. CDR3 length: 15 residues. The germline gives CDR1 SGHTA, CDR2 FQGNSA. The CDR3 DNA reads TGTGCCAGCAGCTTAGAGGGGGCCCGCACAGATACGCAGTATTTT. Translation gives CASSLEGARTDTQYF.

This clonotype has more than one count but fewer than ten. The genes are TRBV28 and TRBJ2-1; D is possibly TRBD1 (6 bases). Deletions cut 5 bases from V and 4 bases from J, with 12 bases between. CDR3 length equals 14 residues. Germline values: CDR1 MDHEN, CDR2 SYDVKM. DNA of the CDR3: TGTGCCAGCAGTACCCGGACAGCTTACAATGAGCAGTTCTTC. It is translated as CASSTRTAYNEQFF.